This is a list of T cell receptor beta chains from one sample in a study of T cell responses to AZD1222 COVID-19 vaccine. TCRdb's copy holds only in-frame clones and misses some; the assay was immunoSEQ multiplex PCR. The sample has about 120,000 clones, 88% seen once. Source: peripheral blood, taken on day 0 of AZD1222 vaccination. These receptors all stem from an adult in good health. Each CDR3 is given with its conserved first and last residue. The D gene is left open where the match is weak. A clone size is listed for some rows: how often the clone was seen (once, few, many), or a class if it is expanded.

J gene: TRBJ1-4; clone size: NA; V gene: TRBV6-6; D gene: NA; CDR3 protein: CASTQARGASELFF; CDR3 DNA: TGTGCCAGCACCCAAGCGCGGGGAGCATCGGAACTGTTTTTT
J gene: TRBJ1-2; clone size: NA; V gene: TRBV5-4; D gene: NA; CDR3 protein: CASSLEAGSYGYTF; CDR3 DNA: TGTGCCAGCAGCTTGGAGGCAGGGAGCTATGGCTACACCTTC
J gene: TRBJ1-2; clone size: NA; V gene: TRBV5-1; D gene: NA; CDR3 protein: CASSMDRNGYTF; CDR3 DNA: TGCGCCAGCAGCATGGACAGAAACGGCTACACCTTC
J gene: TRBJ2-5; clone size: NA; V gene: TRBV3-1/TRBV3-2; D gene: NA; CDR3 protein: CASSETRSETQYF; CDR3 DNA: TGTGCCAGCAGCGAGACCAGGTCAGAGACCCAGTACTTC
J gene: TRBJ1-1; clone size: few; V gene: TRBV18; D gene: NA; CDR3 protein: CASSNSEATEAFF; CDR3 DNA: TGTGCCAGCTCAAACTCCGAAGCGACTGAAGCTTTCTTT
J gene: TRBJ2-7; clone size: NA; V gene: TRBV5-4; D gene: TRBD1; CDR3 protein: CASSVDRLYEQYF; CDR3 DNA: TGTGCCAGCAGCGTGGACAGGCTCTACGAGCAGTACTTC
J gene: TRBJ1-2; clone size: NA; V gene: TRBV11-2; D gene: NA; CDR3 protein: CASSLGAGGPNYGYTF; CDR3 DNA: TGTGCCAGCAGCTTAGGGGCGGGGGGCCCTAACTATGGCTACACCTTC
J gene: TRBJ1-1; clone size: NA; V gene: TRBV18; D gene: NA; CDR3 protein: CASSPLLDAEAFF; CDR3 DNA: TGTGCCAGCTCACCACTTTTGGACGCTGAAGCTTTCTTT
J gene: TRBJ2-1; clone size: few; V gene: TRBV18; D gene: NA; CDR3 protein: CASSPPSGWSYNEQFF; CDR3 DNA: TGTGCCAGCTCACCGCCGTCCGGATGGTCCTACAATGAGCAGTTCTTC
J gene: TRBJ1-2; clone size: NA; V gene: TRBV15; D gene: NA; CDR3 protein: CATSRGDGSYGYTF; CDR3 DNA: TGTGCCACCAGCAGAGGGGACGGCTCTTATGGCTACACCTTC
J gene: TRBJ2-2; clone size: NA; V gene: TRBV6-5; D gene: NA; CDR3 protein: CASSYGGTNTGELFF; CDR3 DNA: TGTGCCAGCAGTTACGGCGGCACGAACACCGGGGAGCTGTTTTTT
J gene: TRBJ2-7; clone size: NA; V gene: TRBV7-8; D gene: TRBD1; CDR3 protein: CASSTRTGSDEQYF; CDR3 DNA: TGTGCCAGCAGCACCCGGACAGGGTCCGACGAGCAGTACTTC
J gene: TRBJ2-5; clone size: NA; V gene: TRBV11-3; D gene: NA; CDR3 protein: CASSLGGGGRETQYF; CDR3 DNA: TGTGCCAGCAGCTTAGGCGGAGGGGGTAGGGAGACCCAGTACTTC
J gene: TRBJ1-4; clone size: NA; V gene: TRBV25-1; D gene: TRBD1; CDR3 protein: CASQGQGLTNEKLFF; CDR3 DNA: TGTGCCAGCCAGGGACAGGGGTTAACTAATGAAAAACTGTTTTTT
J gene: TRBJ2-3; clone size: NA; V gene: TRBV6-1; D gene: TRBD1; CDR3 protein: CASSEATGVSTDTQYF; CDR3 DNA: TGTGCCAGCAGTGAAGCCACAGGGGTTTCCACAGATACGCAGTATTTT
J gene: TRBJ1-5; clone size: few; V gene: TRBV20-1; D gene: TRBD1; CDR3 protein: CSASSGTGGANQPQHF; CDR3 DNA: TGCAGTGCTAGTTCCGGGACAGGGGGCGCAAATCAGCCCCAGCATTTT
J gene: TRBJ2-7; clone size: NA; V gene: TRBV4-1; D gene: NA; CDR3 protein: CASSPGVTTYEQYF; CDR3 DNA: TGCGCCAGCAGCCCCGGCGTAACAACGTACGAGCAGTACTTC
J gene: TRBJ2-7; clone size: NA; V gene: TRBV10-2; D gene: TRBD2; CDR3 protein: CASHTSGGYEQYF; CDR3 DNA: TGCGCCAGCCACACTAGCGGGGGATACGAGCAGTACTTC
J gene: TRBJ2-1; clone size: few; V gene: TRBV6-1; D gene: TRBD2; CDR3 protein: CASSDETSFDEQFF; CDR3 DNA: TGTGCCAGCAGTGATGAGACTAGCTTCGATGAGCAGTTCTTC
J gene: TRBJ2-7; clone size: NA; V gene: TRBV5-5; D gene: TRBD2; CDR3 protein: CASSLSGVDLYEQYF; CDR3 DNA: TGTGCCAGCAGCTTGAGCGGGGTCGACCTCTACGAGCAGTACTTC
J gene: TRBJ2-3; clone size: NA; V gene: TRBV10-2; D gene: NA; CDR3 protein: CASRGAVGDTQYF; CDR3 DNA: TGCGCCAGCAGGGGGGCAGTCGGGGATACGCAGTATTTT
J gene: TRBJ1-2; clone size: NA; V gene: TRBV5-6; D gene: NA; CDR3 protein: CASSLTTGGYTF; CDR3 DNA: TGTGCCAGCAGCTTGACCACAGGTGGCTACACCTTC
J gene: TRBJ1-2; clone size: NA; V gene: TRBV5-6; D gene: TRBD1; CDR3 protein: CASSSSGTDGYTF; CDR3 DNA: TGTGCCAGCAGCTCCAGTGGGACAGACGGCTACACCTTC
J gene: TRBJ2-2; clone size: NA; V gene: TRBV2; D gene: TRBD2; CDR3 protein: CASSELLAGPNTGELFF; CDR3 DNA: TGTGCCAGCAGTGAGTTACTAGCGGGTCCGAACACCGGGGAGCTGTTTTTT
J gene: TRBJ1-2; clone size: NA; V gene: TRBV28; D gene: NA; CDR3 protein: CASSLRTDYGYTF; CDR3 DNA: TGTGCCAGCAGCCTCCGGACAGACTATGGCTACACCTTC
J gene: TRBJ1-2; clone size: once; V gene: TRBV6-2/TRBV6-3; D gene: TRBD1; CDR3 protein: CASSYGQGSNYGYTF; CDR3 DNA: TGTGCCAGCAGTTACGGACAGGGCTCTAACTATGGCTACACCTTC
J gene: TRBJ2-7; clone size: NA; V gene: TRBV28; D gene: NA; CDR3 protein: CASSLFSGYEQYF; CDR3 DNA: TGTGCCAGCAGTTTATTTAGCGGCTACGAGCAGTACTTC
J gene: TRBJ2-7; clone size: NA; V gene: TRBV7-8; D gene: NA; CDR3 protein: CASSRPGGDSYEQYF; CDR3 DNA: TGTGCCAGCAGCCGACCCGGAGGTGACTCCTACGAGCAGTACTTC